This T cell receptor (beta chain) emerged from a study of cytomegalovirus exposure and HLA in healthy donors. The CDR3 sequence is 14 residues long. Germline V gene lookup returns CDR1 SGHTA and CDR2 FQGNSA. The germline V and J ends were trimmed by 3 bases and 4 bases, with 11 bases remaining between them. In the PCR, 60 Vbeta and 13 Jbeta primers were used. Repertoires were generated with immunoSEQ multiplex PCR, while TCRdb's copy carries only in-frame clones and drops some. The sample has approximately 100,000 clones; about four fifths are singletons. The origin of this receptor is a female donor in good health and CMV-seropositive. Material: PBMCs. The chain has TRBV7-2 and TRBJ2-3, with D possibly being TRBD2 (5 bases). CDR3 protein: CASSFRLASDTQYF. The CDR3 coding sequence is TGTGCCAGCAGCTTTCGTCTAGCCTCAGATACGCAGTATTTT.